These 5 T cell receptor beta chains share one sample of origin, sequenced in a study of T cell repertoires in cytomegalovirus infection. TCRdb re-called the reads through MiXCR, storing one row per CDR3 protein. Of hundreds of thousands of distinct CDR3 sequences detected, 24% appear once; the ten largest clones hold around 8%. The material sequenced was CD8+ T cells from PBMCs. Every receptor here comes from a human donor in good health (CMV status not recorded). Some clones in this sample may be carry-over from other donors' samples.

The chain uses TRBV2 and TRBJ2-3; TRBD2 matches at 8 bases. This CDR3 contains 17 residues. From germline, CDR1 is SNHLY and CDR2 FYNNEI. With V trimmed by 8 bases and J by 0 bases, 13 bases remained unmatched. CDR3 amino acids: CASPRGSGGLSTDTQYF. The DNA of the CDR3 is TGTGCCAGCCCGAGGGGGAGCGGGGGCCTTAGCACAGATACGCAGTATTTT.

This clonotype was found a few times. The gene calls are TRBV5-1 and TRBJ2-7; D may be TRBD1 (5 bases). Germline CDR1 reads SGHRS; CDR2 reads YFSETQ. Trimming pared 4 bases from V and 5 bases from J, leaving 13 bases between. CDR3 size: 13 residues. DNA of the CDR3: TGCGCCAGCAGCCCCGACAGAGTCCACGAGCAGTACTTC. Protein product: CASSPDRVHEQYF.

The CDR3 spells CASSPRTSGWANEQFF. The CDR3 region has the DNA TGCGCCAGCAGCCCTCGGACTAGCGGCTGGGCCAATGAGCAGTTCTTC. The J gene is TRBJ2-1, the V gene TRBV5-1; 10 nucleotides align to TRBD2. Germline CDR1 SGHRS, CDR2 YFSETQ. CDR3 length equals 16 residues. The ends lost 4 bases at V and 6 bases at J; junction bases unmatched: 10.

This clonotype came up a few times. CDR3 DNA sequence: TGTGCCAGCAGCGTAGTAATGGTCCCGGCAGGGGGTTTCGCTGAAGCTTTCTTT. As protein: CASSVVMVPAGGFAEAFF. The rearrangement joins TRBV9 to TRBJ1-1; 7 nucleotides agree with TRBD1. Germline CDR1 is SGDLS and CDR2 is YYNGEE. The CDR3 is 18 residues long. V lost 0 bases and J lost 6; bases outside the gene matches: 17. Based on the CDR3 plus reference TRBV9 and TRBJ1-1, the full variable domain is DSGVTQTPKHLITATGQRVTLRCSPRSGDLSVYWYQQSLDQGLQFLIQYYNGEERAKGNILERFSAQQFPDLHSELNLSSLELGDSALYFCASSVVMVPAGGFAEAFFGQGTRLTVV.

This chain connects TRBV7-9 to TRBJ2-1; TRBD2 might be the D (5 bases). This CDR3 has 14 amino acids. Trimming removed 5 bases at V and 7 bases at J, with 15 bases between. Germline V CDR1 and CDR2: SEHNR, FQNEAQ (reference sequence). The CDR3 protein is CASSPPARGNEQFF. CDR3 nucleotides: TGTGCCAGCAGCCCCCCTGCCAGAGGGAATGAGCAGTTCTTC.